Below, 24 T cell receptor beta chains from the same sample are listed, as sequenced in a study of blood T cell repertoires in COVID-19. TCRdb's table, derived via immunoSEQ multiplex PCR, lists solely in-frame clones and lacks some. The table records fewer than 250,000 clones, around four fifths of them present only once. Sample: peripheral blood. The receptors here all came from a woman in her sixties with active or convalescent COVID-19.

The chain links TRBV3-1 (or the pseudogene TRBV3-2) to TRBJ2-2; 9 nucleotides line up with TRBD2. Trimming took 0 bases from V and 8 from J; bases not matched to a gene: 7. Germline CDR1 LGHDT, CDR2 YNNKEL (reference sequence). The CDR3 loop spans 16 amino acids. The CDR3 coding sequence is TGTGCCAGCAGCCAAGAGGGACTAGCCGGATGGGGGGAGCTGTTTTTT. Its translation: CASSQEGLAGWGELFF.

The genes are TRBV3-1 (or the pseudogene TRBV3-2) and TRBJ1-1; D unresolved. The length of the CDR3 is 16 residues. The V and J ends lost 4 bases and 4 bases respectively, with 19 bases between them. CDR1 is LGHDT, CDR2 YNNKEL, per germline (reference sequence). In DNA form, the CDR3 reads TGTGCCAGCAGCCCCGAGGGTAAAGGGAGGTTCACTGAAGCTTTCTTT. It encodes CASSPEGKGRFTEAFF.

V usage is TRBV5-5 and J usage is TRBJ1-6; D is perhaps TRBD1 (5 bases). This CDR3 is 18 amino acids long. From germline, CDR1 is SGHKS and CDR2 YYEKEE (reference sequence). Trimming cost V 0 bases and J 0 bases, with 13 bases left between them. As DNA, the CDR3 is TGTGCCAGCAGCTTGGAAGGGGTTGTAGGCTCCTATAATTCACCCCTCCACTTT. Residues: CASSLEGVVGSYNSPLHF.

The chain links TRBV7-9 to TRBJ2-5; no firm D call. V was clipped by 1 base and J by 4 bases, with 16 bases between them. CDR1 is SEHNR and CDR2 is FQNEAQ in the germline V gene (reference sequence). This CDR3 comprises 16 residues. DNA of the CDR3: TGTGCCAGCAGCTTAGTTCCCCGCGATCCCCCAGAGACCCAGTACTTC. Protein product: CASSLVPRDPPETQYF.

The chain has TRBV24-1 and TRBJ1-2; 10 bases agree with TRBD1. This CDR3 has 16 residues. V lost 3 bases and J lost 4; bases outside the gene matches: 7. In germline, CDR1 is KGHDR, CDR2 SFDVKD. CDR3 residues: CATSDAGTGVPYGYTF. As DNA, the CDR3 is TGTGCCACCAGTGATGCCGGGACAGGGGTCCCCTATGGCTACACCTTC.

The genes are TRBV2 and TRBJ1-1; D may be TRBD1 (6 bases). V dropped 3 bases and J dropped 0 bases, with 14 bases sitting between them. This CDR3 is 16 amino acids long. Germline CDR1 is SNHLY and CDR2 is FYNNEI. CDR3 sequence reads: CASSEVTGKMNTEAFF. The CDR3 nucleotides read TGTGCCAGCAGTGAGGTTACAGGGAAGATGAACACTGAAGCTTTCTTT.

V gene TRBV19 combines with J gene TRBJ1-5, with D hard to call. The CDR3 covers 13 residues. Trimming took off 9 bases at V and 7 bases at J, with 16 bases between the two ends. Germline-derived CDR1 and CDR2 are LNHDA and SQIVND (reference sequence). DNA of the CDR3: TGTGCCAGCTCAGGTTCCCCGGGACAGCCCCAGCATTTT. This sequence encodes CASSGSPGQPQHF.

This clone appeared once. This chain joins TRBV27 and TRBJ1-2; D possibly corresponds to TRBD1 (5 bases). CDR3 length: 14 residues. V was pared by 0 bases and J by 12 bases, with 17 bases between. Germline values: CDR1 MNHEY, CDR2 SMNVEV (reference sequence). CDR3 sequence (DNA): TGTGCCAGCAGTTTATCGAGGGTGGGGGGACCCCACACCTTC. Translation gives CASSLSRVGGPHTF.

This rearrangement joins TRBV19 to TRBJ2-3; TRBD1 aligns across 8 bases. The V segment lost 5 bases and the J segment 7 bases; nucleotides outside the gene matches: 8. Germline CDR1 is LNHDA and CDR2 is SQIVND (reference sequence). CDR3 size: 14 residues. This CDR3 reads CASSLSRTGNTQYF. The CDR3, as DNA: TGTGCCAGTAGTCTAAGTCGGACAGGGAATACGCAGTATTTT.

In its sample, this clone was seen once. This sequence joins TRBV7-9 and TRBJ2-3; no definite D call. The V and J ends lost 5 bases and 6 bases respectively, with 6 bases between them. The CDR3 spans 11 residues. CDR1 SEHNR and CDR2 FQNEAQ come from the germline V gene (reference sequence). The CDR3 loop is CASSQSDTQYF. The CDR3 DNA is TGTGCCAGCAGCCAATCCGATACGCAGTATTTT. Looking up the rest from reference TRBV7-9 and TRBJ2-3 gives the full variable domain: DTGVSQNPRHKITKRGQNVTFRCDPISEHNRLYWYRQTLGQGPEFLTYFQNEAQLEKSRLLSDRFSAERPKGSFSTLEIQRTEQGDSAMYLCASSQSDTQYFGPGTRLTVL.

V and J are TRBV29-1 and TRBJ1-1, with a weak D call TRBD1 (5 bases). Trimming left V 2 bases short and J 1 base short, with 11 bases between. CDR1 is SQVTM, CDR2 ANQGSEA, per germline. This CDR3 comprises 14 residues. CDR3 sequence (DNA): TGCAGCGTTGAATCACTGGGGCGGAACACTGAAGCTTTCTTT. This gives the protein CSVESLGRNTEAFF.

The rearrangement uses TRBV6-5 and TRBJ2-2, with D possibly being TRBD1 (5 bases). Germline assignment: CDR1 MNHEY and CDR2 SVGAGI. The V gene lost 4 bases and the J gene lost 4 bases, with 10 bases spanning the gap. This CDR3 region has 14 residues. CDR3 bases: TGTGCCAGCAGTTCCAGGGTTGGCACCGGGGAGCTGTTTTTT. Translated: CASSSRVGTGELFF.

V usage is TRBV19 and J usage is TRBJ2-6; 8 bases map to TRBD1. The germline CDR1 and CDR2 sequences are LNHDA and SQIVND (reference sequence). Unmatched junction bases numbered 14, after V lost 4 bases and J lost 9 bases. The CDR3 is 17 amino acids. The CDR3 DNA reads TGTGCCAGTAGTACGCCCCGGACAGGGTTCGGTGTCAACGTCCTGACTTTC. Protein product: CASSTPRTGFGVNVLTF.

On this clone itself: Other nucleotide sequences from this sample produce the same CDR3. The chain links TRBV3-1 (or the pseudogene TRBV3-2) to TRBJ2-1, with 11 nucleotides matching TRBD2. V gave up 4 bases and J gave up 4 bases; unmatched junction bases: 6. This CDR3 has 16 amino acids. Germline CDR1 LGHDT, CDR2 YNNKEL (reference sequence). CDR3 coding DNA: TGTGCCAGCAGCCCCTGGACTAGCGGGTCGTACAATGAGCAGTTCTTC. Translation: CASSPWTSGSYNEQFF.

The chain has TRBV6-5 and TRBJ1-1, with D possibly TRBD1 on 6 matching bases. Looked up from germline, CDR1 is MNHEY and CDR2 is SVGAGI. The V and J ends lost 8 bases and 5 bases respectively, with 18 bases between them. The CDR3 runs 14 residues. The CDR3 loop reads CASERGGGATEAFF. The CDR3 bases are TGTGCCAGCGAACGGGGTGGGGGCGCAACTGAAGCTTTCTTT.

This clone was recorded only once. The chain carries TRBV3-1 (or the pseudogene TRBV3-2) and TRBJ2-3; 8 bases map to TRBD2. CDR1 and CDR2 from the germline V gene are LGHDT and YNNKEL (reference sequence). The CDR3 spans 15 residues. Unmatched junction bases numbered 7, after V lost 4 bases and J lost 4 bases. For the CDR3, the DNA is TGTGCCAGCAGCCGCGGGACTAGTACCGCAGATACGCAGTATTTT. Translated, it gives CASSRGTSTADTQYF.

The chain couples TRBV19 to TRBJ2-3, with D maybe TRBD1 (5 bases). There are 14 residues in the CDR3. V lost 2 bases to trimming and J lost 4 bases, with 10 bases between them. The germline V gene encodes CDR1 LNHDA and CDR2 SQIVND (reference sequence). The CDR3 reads CASSIQGLADTQYF. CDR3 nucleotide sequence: TGTGCCAGTAGTATACAGGGATTGGCAGATACGCAGTATTTT.

CDR3 sequence: CASSHLATSGRFYEQFF. CDR3 bases: TGTGCCAGCAGCCACCTCGCGACTAGCGGGAGATTTTATGAGCAGTTCTTC. The chain links TRBV3-1 (or the pseudogene TRBV3-2) to TRBJ2-1, with TRBD2 matching over 12 bases. The V segment lost 3 bases and the J segment 8 bases; nucleotides outside the gene matches: 11. CDR3 length: 17 amino acids. Germline CDR1 is LGHDT and CDR2 is YNNKEL (reference sequence).

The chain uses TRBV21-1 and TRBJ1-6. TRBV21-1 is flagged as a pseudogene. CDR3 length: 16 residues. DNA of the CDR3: TGTGCCAGCAGCAAAGCGCTAAGCTCCTATAATTCACCCCTCCACTTT. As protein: CASSKALSSYNSPLHF.

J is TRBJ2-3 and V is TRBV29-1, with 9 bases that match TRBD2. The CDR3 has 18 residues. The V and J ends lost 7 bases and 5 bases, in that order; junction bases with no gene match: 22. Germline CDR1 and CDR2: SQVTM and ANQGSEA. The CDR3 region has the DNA TGCAGCGCCCTGGGGGGCGGGAGCGGGAGGTCTTCACTAGATACGCAGTATTTT. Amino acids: CSALGGGSGRSSLDTQYF.

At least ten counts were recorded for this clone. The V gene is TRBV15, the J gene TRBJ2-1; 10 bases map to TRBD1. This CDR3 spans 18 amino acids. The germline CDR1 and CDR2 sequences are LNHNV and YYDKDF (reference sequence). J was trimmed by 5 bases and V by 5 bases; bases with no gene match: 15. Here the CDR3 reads CATSSGTGDGGYDNEQFF. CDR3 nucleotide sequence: TGTGCCACCAGCTCCGGGACAGGGGACGGGGGCTACGACAATGAGCAGTTCTTC. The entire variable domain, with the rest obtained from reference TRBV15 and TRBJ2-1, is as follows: DAMVIQNPRYQVTQFGKPVTLSCSQTLNHNVMYWYQQKSSQAPKLLFHYYDKDFNNEADTPDNFQSRRPNTSFCFLDIRSPGLGDTAMYLCATSSGTGDGGYDNEQFFGPGTRLTVL.

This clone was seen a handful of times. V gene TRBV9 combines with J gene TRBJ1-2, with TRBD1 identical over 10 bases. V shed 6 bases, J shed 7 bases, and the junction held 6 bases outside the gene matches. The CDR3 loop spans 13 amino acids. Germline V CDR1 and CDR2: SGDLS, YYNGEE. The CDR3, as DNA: TGTGCCAGCACCCGGACAGGGGGAGGTGGCTACACCTTC. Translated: CASTRTGGGGYTF.

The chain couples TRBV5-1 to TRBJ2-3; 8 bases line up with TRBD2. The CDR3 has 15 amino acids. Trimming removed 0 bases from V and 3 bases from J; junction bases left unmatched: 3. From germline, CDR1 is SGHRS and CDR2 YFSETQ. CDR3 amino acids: CASSLVAGGTDTQYF. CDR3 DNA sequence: TGCGCCAGCAGCTTGGTCGCGGGGGGAACAGATACGCAGTATTTT.

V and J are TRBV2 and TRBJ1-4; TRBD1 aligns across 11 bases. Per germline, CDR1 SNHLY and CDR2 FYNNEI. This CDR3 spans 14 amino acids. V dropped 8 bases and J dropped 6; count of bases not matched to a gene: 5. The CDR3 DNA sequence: TGTGCCAGCCAACAGGACAGGGGGCATGAAAAACTGTTTTTT. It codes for CASQQDRGHEKLFF.